Listed below are T cell receptor beta chains from one sample, sequenced in a study of identical twins. TCRdb re-called the 5' RACE reads with MiXCR, one entry per CDR3 protein. The sample carries 1.5 million to 2 million distinct CDR3 sequences, about 32% recorded once. Sequencing input: cord blood. These receptors were taken from a newborn girl in good health. CDR3s include the opening cysteine and the closing phenylalanine or tryptophan. A D gene is named only where the DNA matches it firmly. The size entry is marked missing in some rows and otherwise reads once, few, many or a size class.

abundance	j_gene	d_gene	v_gene	CDR3nt	CDR3aa
.	TRBJ2-7	.	TRBV10-3	TGTGCCATCAGCATTGGACTGGTCTACGAGCAGTACTTC	CAISIGLVYEQYF
.	TRBJ2-3	.	TRBV20-1	TGCAGTGCTAGTGACCCTCGACGGGCAGATACGCAGTATTTT	CSASDPRRADTQYF
.	TRBJ1-6	.	TRBV3-1	TGTGCCAGCAGCCACTTAGGCTCCTATAATTCACCCCTCCACTTT	CASSHLGSYNSPLHF
.	TRBJ2-1	TRBD2	TRBV5-1	TGCGCCAGCAGCTTGGACGGACTAGCCTGGGGTGAGCAGTTCTTC	CASSLDGLAWGEQFF
.	TRBJ1-6	.	TRBV28	TGTGCCAGCAGACCGGGACCCTCCTATAATTCACCCCTCCACTTT	CASRPGPSYNSPLHF
.	TRBJ1-1	.	TRBV4-1	TGCGCCAGCAGCCAAGATAAGATTCTTCTCAGGGTGGACACTGAAGCTTTCTTT	CASSQDKILLRVDTEAFF
.	TRBJ2-4	TRBD2	TRBV6-7	TGTGCCAGCAGTTACGTCGGTAGCGGGGGGGCCCGGTTCAAAAACATTCAGTACTTC	CASSYVGSGGARFKNIQYF
many	TRBJ2-5	TRBD2	TRBV28	TGTGCCAGCAGTTTGGGGACTAGCGGGAGCGAGACCCAGTACTTC	CASSLGTSGSETQYF
.	TRBJ2-3	.	TRBV20-1	TGCAGTGCTAGAGATGGGGCGGGGCCCACAGATACGCAGTATTTT	CSARDGAGPTDTQYF
few	TRBJ1-2	.	TRBV2	TGTGCCAGCTATTTACCTTATGGCTACACCTTC	CASYLPYGYTF
few	TRBJ2-5	.	TRBV6-2/TRBV6-3	TGTGCCAGCAGTTACTCGATTCGTATGGAGACCCAGTACTTC	CASSYSIRMETQYF
.	TRBJ2-3	.	TRBV6-6	TGTGCCAGCAGTTACACAGACCCAGATGCGCAGTATTTT	CASSYTDPDAQYF
few	TRBJ1-4	.	TRBV20-1	TGCAGTGCCTCACAGGGAAATGAAAAACTGTTTTTT	CSASQGNEKLFF
few	TRBJ1-2	TRBD1	TRBV11-2	TGTGCCAGCACCTCGCACAGGGGAGCTAACTATGGCTACACCTTC	CASTSHRGANYGYTF
many	TRBJ2-7	.	TRBV2	TGTGCCAGCAGTGACCCTACCTACGAGCAGTACTTC	CASSDPTYEQYF
many	TRBJ1-6	.	TRBV27	TGTGCCAGCAGTTTATACGATTCACCCCTCCACTTT	CASSLYDSPLHF
.	TRBJ1-6	.	TRBV10-3	TGTGCCATCAGTGAGTCGGGGGTTGCGGGTTCACCCCTCCACTTT	CAISESGVAGSPLHF
.	TRBJ1-2	.	TRBV3-1	TGTGCCAGCAGCCAAGCGGTGGGGCTCAACTATGGCTACACCTTC	CASSQAVGLNYGYTF
many	TRBJ2-4	.	TRBV28	TGTGCCAGCAGAGAGAAGGGAAACATTCAGTACTTC	CASREKGNIQYF
few	TRBJ2-3	TRBD2	TRBV12-3/TRBV12-4	TGTGCCAGCAGTCCTCCTCCGGGACTAGTGACAGATACGCAGTATTTT	CASSPPPGLVTDTQYF
few	TRBJ2-1	TRBD2	TRBV3-1	TGTGCCAGCAGGCAAAGAGTGGGGACTAGCGGGAGGTATGAGCAGTTCTTC	CASRQRVGTSGRYEQFF
.	TRBJ1-1	.	TRBV6-1	TGTGCCAGCGGGAGGAACACTGAAGCTTTCTTT	CASGRNTEAFF
few	TRBJ1-6	.	TRBV28	TGTGCCAGCAGTTTATTCCCGGACTCACCCCTCCACTTT	CASSLFPDSPLHF
few	TRBJ1-1	TRBD1	TRBV14	TGTGCCAGCAGCGCCTTGGACAGGGCTGAAGCTTTCTTT	CASSALDRAEAFF
.	TRBJ2-7	TRBD2	TRBV20-1	TGCAGTGCTGCGGGGGGCGAGCAGTACTTC	CSAAGGEQYF
.	TRBJ2-3	TRBD2	TRBV10-3	TGTGCCATCAGTGAGAGGCCGGGAGGGGGGGATACGCAGTATTTT	CAISERPGGGDTQYF
many	TRBJ2-3	.	TRBV6-6	TGTGCCAGCCTAACGGAGGGCAGGTCCACAGATACGCAGTATTTT	CASLTEGRSTDTQYF
.	TRBJ1-1	.	TRBV3-1	TGTGCCAGCAGCCAAAACGACAGGTCCCTGAACACTGAGGCTTTCTTT	CASSQNDRSLNTEAFF
.	TRBJ2-5	TRBD2	TRBV10-3	TGTGCCATCAGTTCCGGCGTGCGAGGGCGGGAGCAGTACTTC	CAISSGVRGREQYF
few	TRBJ2-1	TRBD1	TRBV5-1	TGCGCCAGCAGCGGGGGACAGGTTCCTACGACCTACAATGAGCAGTTCTTC	CASSGGQVPTTYNEQFF
many	TRBJ2-7	TRBD2	TRBV29-1	TGCAGCGTTGAGGGACTAGTCTCGGACGAGCAGTACTTC	CSVEGLVSDEQYF
few	TRBJ2-1	.	TRBV12-3/TRBV12-4	TGTGCCAGCCAAACCCAGCAGGGCTACAATGAGCAGTTCTTC	CASQTQQGYNEQFF
.	TRBJ2-3	TRBD2	TRBV20-1	TGCAGTGCTTTAGCGGGGGGTAGGGATACGCAGTATTTT	CSALAGGRDTQYF
once	TRBJ2-3	.	TRBV11-2	TGTGCCAGCAGCTTAGACATACCCACAGATACGCAGTATTTT	CASSLDIPTDTQYF
many	TRBJ2-3	TRBD2	TRBV10-3	TGTGCCATCAGTGAGTCCGGACTAGCGGGACGAGATACGCAGTATTTT	CAISESGLAGRDTQYF
.	TRBJ1-4	.	TRBV4-1	TGCGCCAGCAACTACGCGGTGGGTGAAAAACTGTTTTTT	CASNYAVGEKLFF
.	TRBJ2-3	.	TRBV7-2	TGTGCCAGCAGCTTGGTAGCCTCTCCCGGCACAGATACGCAGTATTTT	CASSLVASPGTDTQYF